This T cell receptor (beta chain) was recovered during a study of early T cells in non-severe SARS-CoV-2 infection. The overall study: Bulk RNA taken from unsorted whole blood was sequenced, leaving chains unpaired.

TCRdb redid the calling of the 5' RACE reads with MiXCR, one entry per CDR3 protein. The sample consists of approximately 50,000 distinct CDR3 sequences, 9.5% to 15% of them appearing once. V was pared by 4 bases and J by 5 bases, with 12 bases between. The V gene's germline CDR1 is SGHTA and CDR2 FQGTGA. CDR3 size: 14 residues. The clonotype was recovered from an adult who was a healthcare worker with PCR-confirmed SARS-CoV-2 infection or an uninfected control (not recorded which). The rearrangement uses TRBV7-3 and TRBJ2-1, with D unresolved. Material: whole blood, obtained at baseline. CDR3 amino acids: CASSSSPRNNEQFF. CDR3 bases: TGTGCCAGCAGCTCCTCCCCCAGAAACAATGAGCAGTTCTTC.